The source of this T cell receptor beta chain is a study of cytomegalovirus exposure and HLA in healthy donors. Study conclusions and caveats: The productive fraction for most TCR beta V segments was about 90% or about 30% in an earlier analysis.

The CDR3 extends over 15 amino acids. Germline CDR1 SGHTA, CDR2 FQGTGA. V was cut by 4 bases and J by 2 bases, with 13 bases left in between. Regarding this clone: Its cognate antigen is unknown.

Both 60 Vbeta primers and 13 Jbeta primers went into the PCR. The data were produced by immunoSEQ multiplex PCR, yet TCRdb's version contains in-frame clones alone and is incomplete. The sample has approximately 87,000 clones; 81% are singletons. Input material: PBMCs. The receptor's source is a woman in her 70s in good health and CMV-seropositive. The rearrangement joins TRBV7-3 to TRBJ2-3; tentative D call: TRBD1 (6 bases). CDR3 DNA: TGTGCCAGCAGCTCCCAGGGGCACTCCACAGATACGCAGTATTTT. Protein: CASSSQGHSTDTQYF.